These 4 T cell receptor beta chains were all obtained from the same sample, sequenced in a study of blood T cells in healthy people across ages (dated by TCRdb to between 2014 and 2017). Library creation used 5' RACE. Sequenced using an Illumina HiSeq 2500. A second about 6 to 11 cycle PCR used a sample-barcoded 5' primer and a J-beta primer mix. TCRdb reprocessed the public reads (quality trimming at Q25 with fastp, clone calling with MiXCR) and kept in-frame beta chains. A single entry per CDR3 protein holds the most common genes and DNA from its merged rows. The sample yields about 970,000 distinct CDR3 sequences; around 54% were counted once. Roughly 23% of the sample lies in the top ten. The sequenced material came from blood. The receptors originated from a woman aged 60-75 years in good health.

The V call is TRBV7-2, the J call TRBJ2-3, with 7 bases matching TRBD1. Germline CDR1 reads SGHTA; CDR2 reads FQGNSA. Trimming at V came to 5 bases and at J to 3 bases, leaving 5 bases not matched to a gene. CDR3 size: 14 residues. The CDR3 sequence: CASSRGPRTDTQYF. In DNA form, the CDR3 reads TGTGCCAGCAGCAGGGGGCCCAGGACAGATACGCAGTATTTT.

This clonotype was picked up a small number of times. The rearrangement links TRBV6-2 or TRBV6-3 to TRBJ2-6; weak D call: TRBD2 (6 bases). The length of the CDR3 is 17 residues. V lost 5 bases, J lost 0 bases, and 14 bases lay in between. Per the germline V gene, CDR1 is MNHEY and CDR2 is SVGEGT. The DNA of the CDR3 is TGTGCCAGCAGTCCCGGGGGTTCCTACTCTGGGGCCAACGTCCTGACTTTC. As protein: CASSPGGSYSGANVLTF.

This clonotype occurred once. The CDR3: CSASNPQFYGYTF. In nucleotides, the CDR3 is TGCAGTGCTAGTAATCCGCAGTTCTATGGCTACACCTTC. This chain connects TRBV20-1 to TRBJ1-2; D call uncertain. The V end was cut by 3 bases, the J end by 4 bases, with 12 bases between. The CDR3 extends over 13 amino acids. From germline, CDR1 is DFQATT and CDR2 SNEGSKA (reference sequence).

V is TRBV12-3 or TRBV12-4 and J is TRBJ2-7; 7 bases map to TRBD1. The CDR3 runs to 13 residues. Losses at the gene ends were 4 bases for V and 7 bases for J; bases not matched to a gene: 7. CDR3 nucleotides: TGTGCCAGCAGTTCATGGGACAGCAGTGAGCAGTACTTC. Translation: CASSSWDSSEQYF.